This T cell receptor (beta chain) was sequenced in a study of T cell repertoires in aging, cancer and after chemotherapy (dated by TCRdb to the late 2010s). In terms of the full investigation: Six donor age groups were covered, ranging from 30 or younger up to 70 or older, and each group contained at least three individuals. Several million TCR reads were contained in the full dataset. In the hematological group, the paired samples taken before and after chemotherapy came from chronic lymphocytic leukemia patients given fludarabine- or bendamustine-based regimens. Peripheral blood TCR beta repertoires from healthy donors and cancer patients were profiled to examine immunoaging and T cell reconstitution after chemotherapy. Alongside approximately 97 healthy donors serving as a reference group, the cohort included some 220 cancer patients, of whom some 91 had hematological cancers and some 130 had solid cancers. Broader findings and caveats from the paper: In healthy donors, the decline in TCR diversity with age was mainly explained by loss of richness, whereas in cancer patients loss of evenness was also found to contribute. According to the authors, the repertoire data do not permit conclusions about immunological memory after chemotherapy. Lymphoid organ infiltration was present in hematological cancer patients, and this infiltration may itself impair thymic emigration or peripheral T cell expansion. Compared with age-matched healthy donors, untreated patients with either hematological or solid cancers had significantly lower TCR diversity in the blood along with higher clonality. In both cancer cohorts, median generation probability rose over the chemotherapy interval, which suggests that the repertoire was reconstituted through rebound thymic output.

TCR beta rearrangements were amplified from genomic DNA extracted from peripheral blood rather than from sorted cells or RNA. Using a mixed TRB-A/B primer pool, multiplex touch-down PCR amplified rearranged TRB sequences covering the V, D and J segments. Illumina adapters and sample indices were added to the amplicons in two consecutive PCR reactions performed with Phusion HS II polymerase. Amplicons were gel-purified with the NucleoSpin Gel and PCR Clean-up kit, then checked with Qubit and an Agilent 2100 Bioanalyzer. Libraries were sequenced on an Illumina MiSeq using 600-cycle, single-indexed, paired-end runs. Per the source publication's procedure: Processing of the TRB sequences was carried out with MiXCR versions 2.12 and 3.0.5. Each unique CDR3 nucleotide sequence was treated as one clone, and only productive sequences with two or more reads were kept. The repertoire metrics were Shannon diversity, evenness, clonality (defined as one minus evenness), and alpha-parameterized diversity profiles covering alpha 0 to 5. The IGoR algorithm was used to calculate generation probabilities for clones in the paired samples taken before and after chemotherapy. TCRdb passed the public sequencing reads through fastp at Q25 and MiXCR, retaining productive beta sequences. Rows with a matching CDR3 protein are joined into one entry that keeps the most common DNA and genes. TCRdb, not the original authors, processed these V and J calls. The sample profile shows 1,500 to 2,000 distinct CDR3 sequences; around 60% of them were found once. The ten largest clonotypes hold approximately 20% of the sample.

About this clonotype itself: Its antigen is not yet known. No much larger clone exists at a distance of one base, and base qualities are not known.

V is shortened by 0 bases, J by 0 bases, and the region joining them spans 13 bases. The CDR3 holds 17 amino acids from the cysteine to the phenylalanine. Only the CDR3 part of the read is kept: 51 bases, read in frame from the first base. CDR1 and CDR2 are read off the germline V gene (reference sequence) as LNHNV and YYDKDF. The receptor was derived from a human donor with a blood cancer. The specimen sequenced was blood. This receptor chain uses TRBV15 and TRBJ2-3; the D gene is possibly TRBD2, with 5 bases matching. In nucleotide form, the sequence is TGTGCCACCAGCAGAGATACAGAAGGGAGTAGCACAGATACGCAGTATTTT. Translation gives CATSRDTEGSSTDTQYF.